The entry below describes one T cell receptor (beta chain). Antigen specificity is unknown. Trimming pared 6 bases from V and 7 bases from J, leaving 13 bases between. The CDR3 loop spans 11 amino acids. Germline V gene lookup returns CDR1 SQVTM and CDR2 ANQGSEA. Individual cDNA molecules were tagged with unique molecular identifiers. Each CDR3 protein gets one entry after TCRdb re-called the 5' RACE reads with MiXCR. The sample lists around 83,000 distinct CDR3 sequences, approximately 12% occurring once. This record comes from a study of early T cells in non-severe SARS-CoV-2 infection. Study-wide context: Chains were unpaired, as sequencing was done on bulk RNA from unsorted whole blood. General observations from the study: VDJdb matches were skewed toward anti-spike CD8 T cell responses.

The sequencing used whole blood, collected at baseline. The chain recombines TRBV29-1 with TRBJ2-7, with D possibly being TRBD2 (6 bases). This TCR was recovered from an adult who was a healthcare worker with PCR-confirmed SARS-CoV-2 infection or an uninfected control (not recorded which). CDR3 protein: CSVPDAGEQYF. The CDR3 DNA follows: TGCAGCGTCCCTGATGCGGGAGAGCAGTACTTC.